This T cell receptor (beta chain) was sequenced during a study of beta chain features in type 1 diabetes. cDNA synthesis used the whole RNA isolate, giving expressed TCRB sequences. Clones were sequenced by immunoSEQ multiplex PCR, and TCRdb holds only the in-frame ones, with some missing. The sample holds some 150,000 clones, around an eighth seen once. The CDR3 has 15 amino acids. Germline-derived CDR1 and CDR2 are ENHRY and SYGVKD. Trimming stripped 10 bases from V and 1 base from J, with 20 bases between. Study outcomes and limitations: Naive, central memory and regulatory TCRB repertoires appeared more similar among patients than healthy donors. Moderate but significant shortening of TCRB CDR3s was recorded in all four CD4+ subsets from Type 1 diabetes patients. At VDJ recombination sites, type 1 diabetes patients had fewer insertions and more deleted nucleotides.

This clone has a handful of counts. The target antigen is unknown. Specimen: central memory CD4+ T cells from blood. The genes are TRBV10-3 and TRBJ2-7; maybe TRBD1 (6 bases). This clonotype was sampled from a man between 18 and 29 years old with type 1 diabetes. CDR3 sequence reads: CASSPHRDGSYEQYF. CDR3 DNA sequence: TGTGCCAGCAGCCCTCACAGGGATGGTTCCTACGAGCAGTACTTC.